Given below is one T cell receptor (beta chain) in context. The antigen this receptor binds is unknown. No much larger clonotype is one base removed from it; base qualities were not supplied. The data were obtained in a study of blood T cell repertoires in COVID-19 (dated by TCRdb to about 2020). The study in broad terms: Samples from collaborators originated in the United States, Italy and Spain and spanned both the acute and convalescent phases of COVID-19. Where available, HLA class I and class II types were taken from metadata supplied by the sample provider and were not determined by assay-based typing. The repertoires were released in a freely available public database meant as a resource for research on the immune response to SARS-CoV-2. Sample metadata almost always included a de-identified subject ID, COVID-19 status, age in years and sex. Deeply sampled blood TCRbeta repertoires from subjects exposed to, actively infected with, or recovered from COVID-19 were included in the dataset. The samples were drawn from two sources: the first 160 participants of the ongoing ImmuneRACE study, and about 1,300 subjects contributed by 6 global collaborators. The material from the prospective study consisted of cDNA or gDNA derived from T cells, B-cell-depleted T cells, or PBMCs.

Participants in the prospective study were enrolled through a virtual design, were aged roughly 18 to 100 years, and lived in roughly 26 United States geographic areas. To assign participants to cohorts, the prospective study relied on clinical history that participants themselves reported in a screening survey and a study questionnaire. Recovered participants in ImmuneRACE Cohort 3 were defined by two consecutive negative NP/OP PCR tests, clearance by a healthcare professional, or resolution of symptoms. In the prospective study, whole blood, serum and a nasopharyngeal or oropharyngeal swab were collected from each participant by mobile phlebotomists. Over a roughly 2-month period, participants in the prospective study had the option of providing additional blood draws and questionnaires. Blood samples from the prospective study were shipped frozen or at room temperature prior to DNA extraction.

Findings and caveats that apply to the study as a whole: Clinical and demographic metadata were provided uncurated, with the amount varying by source and participant.

The immunoSEQ Assay, a bias-controlled multiplex PCR, was used to amplify TCRbeta CDR3 regions from genomic DNA. The published analysis was carried out like this. Nucleated cell counts per sample were estimated from amplification of reference gene primers within the assay. Sequence reads were collapsed and filtered to measure the absolute abundance of every unique TCRbeta CDR3 rearrangement. For each sample, productive Simpson clonality was calculated as the square root of Simpson's diversity index over productive rearrangements. TCRdb holds this immuneACCESS table with in-frame rearrangements only. Some clones are missing; in checked studies, unresolved V genes explain under half, and the rest has no known cause. Clonal size and the V and J genes are those of that table, whereas D and trimming came from the DNA. Here the sample has 150,000 to 200,000 clones; about 89% occur a single time. The biggest ten clones account for more than 0.75% of the sample.

Trimmed from V: 6 bases; trimmed from J: 7 bases; junction bases lacking a gene match: 6. CDR1 and CDR2, looked up from the germline V gene, are SQVTM and ANQGSEA. The cysteine opens and the phenylalanine closes a CDR3 of 13 amino acids. The CDR3 DNA has 39 bases and is translated from base 1. Recombination joined TRBV29-1 with TRBJ1-2; 12 junctional bases match TRBD1. This receptor was obtained from a woman younger than 30 who had recovered from COVID-19. Sequencing used PBMCs or T cells enriched from blood (not recorded which). The sequenced DNA is TGCAGCGTGGGGACAGGGGGCTTTTCTGGCTACACCTTC. The translation is CSVGTGGFSGYTF.